A single sample gave rise to the 20 T cell receptor beta chains below, sequenced in a study of CD8+ T cells in alopecia areata. The sequencing template was cDNA reverse transcribed from extracted RNA. Assay used: immunoSEQ multiplex PCR; TCRdb lists only in-frame clones, some missing. The sample yields about 110,000 clones, without any singletons. Sequencing input: lesional skin. All receptors come from a C3H/HeJ mouse with alopecia areata. The mice in this strain carry MHC haplotype H2-k.

Note on this clone: The genes and germline here are from mouse. The observed sequence ends 4 residues before the CDR3 terminus, with the missing tail filled in from the germline J gene. V and J are TRBV13-1 and TRBJ2-7, with a tentative D call TRBD1 (6 bases). Germline V gene lookup returns CDR1 NSHNY and CDR2 SYGAGN. The CDR3 has 14 residues. V was pared by 7 bases and J by 2 bases, with 16 bases between. The chain's CDR3 is CASSPPGQTYEQYF. The part of the CDR3 DNA that was read is TGTGCCAGCTCCCCCCCGGGACAAACCTAT.

Comment on this clone: Here the gene names and germline are mouse. Read data end 4 residues before the CDR3 end; the end is taken from the germline J gene. The rearrangement uses TRBV19 and TRBJ2-1, with 9 bases matching TRBD2. Per the germline V gene, CDR1 is FNHDT and CDR2 is SITEND (reference sequence). This CDR3 is 15 amino acids long. Germline trimming cut 5 bases from V and 2 bases from J; bases unmatched to any gene: 5. CDR3 DNA (partial): TGTGCCAGCAGCCGCCGACTGGGGGACTATGCT. It is translated as CASSRRLGDYA. The entire CDR3 protein is CASSRRLGDYAEQFF. Looking up the rest from reference TRBV19 and TRBJ2-1 gives the full variable domain: GGIITQTPKFLIGQEGQKLTLKCQQNFNHDTMYWYRQDSGKGLRLIYYSITENDLQKGDLSEGYDASREKKSSFSLTVTSAQKNEMAVFLCASSRRLGDYAEQFFGPGTRLTVL.

This clone showed up many times. The germline and genes are mouse ones. The sequence runs out 4 residues before the end of the CDR3; the remainder is reconstructed from the germline J gene. The chain couples TRBV13-3 to TRBJ1-4, with 8 bases that match TRBD1. Germline CDR1 is NNHDY and CDR2 is SYVADS. Unmatched junction bases numbered 4, after V lost 1 base and J lost 2 bases. The CDR3 runs to 16 residues. The part of the CDR3 DNA that was read is TGTGCCAGCAGTGATCCTCGACAGGGGTCCAACGAA. This codes for CASSDPRQGSNE. The full CDR3 reads CASSDPRQGSNERLFF.

On this clone: Mouse germline and gene names are used. Read data end 4 residues before the CDR3 end; the end is taken from the germline J gene. The rearrangement uses TRBV13-2 and TRBJ2-7; 13 positions agree with TRBD2. J was trimmed by 0 bases and V by 0 bases; bases with no gene match: 3. Per the germline V gene, CDR1 is NNHNN and CDR2 is SYGAGS (reference sequence). There are 17 residues in the CDR3. The DNA read from the CDR3 is TGTGCCAGCGGTGATGAAGGGGACTGGGGGGGCTCCTAT. This sequence encodes CASGDEGDWGGSY. The complete CDR3 reads CASGDEGDWGGSYEQYF.

In this sample, this clone turned up a few times. Any gene name here is a mouse gene name. The observed sequence ends 4 residues before the CDR3 terminus, with the missing tail filled in from the germline J gene. The rearrangement joins TRBV13-3 to TRBJ2-7, with 10 bases identical to TRBD2. The trim removed 3 bases at V and 2 bases at J, leaving 5 bases unmatched. This CDR3 has 15 residues. CDR1 and CDR2 from the germline V gene are NNHDY and SYVADS. This CDR3 reads CASSGLGGGPYEQYF. Incomplete CDR3 DNA: TGTGCCAGCAGTGGACTGGGGGGAGGCCCCTAT.

This clone was recorded a few times. Gene names follow the mouse nomenclature. The sequenced fragment ends 4 residues before the CDR3 boundary, so the rest is inferred from the germline J gene. This chain joins TRBV1 and TRBJ2-5; perhaps TRBD1 as D (5 bases). With 0 bases removed from V and 2 bases from J, the gap between germline ends came to 9 bases. The CDR3 runs to 15 residues. Per the germline V gene, CDR1 is NSQYPW and CDR2 is LRSPGD (reference sequence). CDR3 DNA (partial): TGCACCTGCAGTGCAGATTTGGACATCCAAGAC. As protein: CTCSADLDIQD. The whole CDR3 reads CTCSADLDIQDTQYF.

As regards this clone: Each gene name is a mouse one. The missing CDR3 end, 4 residues past where the read stops, is filled in from the germline J gene. The genes are TRBV13-1 and TRBJ2-1; 9 nucleotides align to TRBD2. V shed 4 bases, J shed 0 bases, and the junction held 5 bases outside the gene matches. CDR3 length equals 16 residues. In germline, CDR1 is NSHNY, CDR2 SYGAGN. CDR3 DNA (partial): TGTGCCAGCAGTCCCGGACTGGGGCTTAACTATGCT. Translated: CASSPGLGLNYA. The CDR3 as a whole reads CASSPGLGLNYAEQFF.

This clone was seen a few times. The gene symbols are mouse symbols. The sequence runs out 4 residues before the end of the CDR3; the remainder is reconstructed from the germline J gene. This chain joins TRBV13-3 and TRBJ1-4; 10 nucleotides line up with TRBD1. This CDR3 has 15 residues. Germline CDR1 reads NNHDY; CDR2 reads SYVADS. The sequenced part of the CDR3 DNA is TGTGCCAGCAGTTCCGGGACAGGGGAGCCCGAA. Encoded protein: CASSSGTGEPE. The full-length CDR3 reads as CASSSGTGEPERLFF.

This clone was observed a handful of times. Germline and genes: mouse. The CDR3 goes on 4 residues after the read ends, and that part is filled in from the germline J gene. The chain has TRBV13-2 and TRBJ2-3; the D is unclear. The CDR3 totals 14 residues. CDR1 NNHNN and CDR2 SYGAGS come from the germline V gene (reference sequence). V dropped 4 bases and J dropped 0 bases, with 9 bases sitting between them. CDR3 sequence reads: CASGLTDSAETLYF. CDR3 bases read: TGTGCCAGCGGTTTAACAGATAGTGCAGAA.

This clone has a handful of counts. Gene names are mouse gene names. The missing CDR3 end, 4 residues past where the read stops, is filled in from the germline J gene. The chain employs TRBV13-1 and TRBJ1-1; 9 bases align to TRBD1. Germline V lookup: CDR1 NSHNY, CDR2 SYGAGN. V lost 1 base, J lost 0 bases, and 4 bases stayed unmatched. The CDR3 sequence is 16 residues long. This CDR3 is CASSDIWDRENTEVFF. Partial CDR3 DNA: TGTGCCAGCAGTGATATCTGGGACAGGGAGAACACA.

To note about this clone: Gene labels here are mouse ones. Read sequence stops 4 residues before the CDR3 end, and the germline J gene provides the missing end. The chain links TRBV1 to TRBJ2-4; D unresolved. CDR1 NSQYPW and CDR2 LRSPGD come from the germline V gene (reference sequence). The length of the CDR3 is 13 residues. Trimming stripped 2 bases from V and 3 bases from J, with 6 bases between. CDR3 DNA (partial): TGCACCTGCAGTGCACCAGTCCAAAAC. Encoded protein: CTCSAPVQN. The complete CDR3 sequence is CTCSAPVQNTLYF.

This clone showed up just a few times. The gene symbols are mouse symbols. The CDR3 end falls 4 residues outside the read, so it is completed with the germline J gene. The chain combines TRBV13-3 with TRBJ2-7, with TRBD2 matching over 8 bases. The germline gives CDR1 NNHDY, CDR2 SYVADS. The CDR3 runs to 14 residues. Germline trimming cut 3 bases from V and 1 base from J; bases unmatched to any gene: 3. Here the CDR3 reads CASSGGLVSYEQYF. Incomplete CDR3 DNA: TGTGCCAGCAGTGGGGGACTGGTGTCCTAT.

In its sample, this clone was seen a few times. The protein given in TCRdb and the translation of the DNA differ at residue 12, and the sequence presented here derives from the DNA. Mouse gene names apply. The read ends 3 residues shy of where the CDR3 ends; the end is completed using the germline J gene. This rearrangement joins TRBV1 to TRBJ1-6, with a weak D call TRBD1 (6 bases). TRBJ1-6 is labeled an ORF, and its function is uncertain. Trimming left V 0 bases short and J 7 bases short, with 10 bases between. CDR3 size: 15 residues. Germline-derived CDR1 and CDR2 are NSQYPW and LRSPGD (reference sequence). The CDR3 bases that were read are TGCACCTGCAGTGCAGATTGGGGGGCGAATTCGCCC. Encoded protein: CTCSADWGANSP. In full, the CDR3 is CTCSADWGANSPLYF.

As to this clone: Germline and genes: mouse. Read sequence stops 4 residues before the CDR3 end, and the germline J gene provides the missing end. J is TRBJ1-4 and V is TRBV13-3, with 10 bases identical to TRBD1. CDR3 size: 16 residues. The V gene end was trimmed by 4 bases and the J gene end by 6 bases; junction bases not matched to a gene: 9. CDR1 and CDR2 from the germline V gene are NNHDY and SYVADS. The CDR3 DNA, read in part, is TGTGCCAGCAGTTCCTCCGGGACAGGGGTGGACGAA. It yields the protein CASSSSGTGVDE. The full CDR3 is CASSSSGTGVDERLFF.

Details on this clone: Mouse gene names and germline throughout. Read sequence stops 4 residues before the CDR3 end, and the germline J gene provides the missing end. The rearrangement joins TRBV13-2 to TRBJ1-2; tentatively, D is TRBD1 (6 bases). From germline, CDR1 is NNHNN and CDR2 SYGAGS (reference sequence). The CDR3 totals 14 residues. CDR3 DNA (partial): TGTGCCAGCGGTGAGGGACTGGGGGGGCGC. It yields the protein CASGEGLGGR. The full CDR3 reads CASGEGLGGRDYTF.

Only a few counts were recorded for this clone. The translated DNA and TCRdb's protein are not identical at residue 13; the protein here was translated from the DNA. Gene names are mouse gene names. The CDR3 end falls 3 residues outside the read, so it is completed with the germline J gene. This chain uses TRBV17 with TRBJ1-3; D perhaps matches TRBD1 (5 bases). V shed 0 bases and J shed 0 bases, with 9 bases lying between them. The CDR3 consists of 16 residues. Looked up from germline, CDR1 is MNHDT and CDR2 is YYDKIL. CDR3 in amino acids: CASSRDRGDSGNTLYF. CDR3 DNA (partial): TGTGCTAGCAGTAGAGATCGGGGGGATTCTGGAAATACG.

On this clone itself: Genes here carry mouse names. Coverage ceases 4 residues before the CDR3 finishes, and the germline J gene fills in the end. The chain uses TRBV13-1 and TRBJ2-7; 10 bases align to TRBD1. Germline V gene lookup returns CDR1 NSHNY and CDR2 SYGAGN. The CDR3 has 14 residues. After removal of 6 bases from V and 2 bases from J, the junction contained 5 bases not matched to a gene. The CDR3 sequence: CASMSDRGAYEQYF. The sequenced part of the CDR3 DNA is TGTGCCAGCATGTCGGACAGGGGGGCCTAT.

This clone was observed at least ten times. Genes here carry mouse names. The CDR3 goes on 4 residues after the read ends, and that part is filled in from the germline J gene. The rearrangement uses TRBV1 and TRBJ2-2, with D maybe TRBD2 (6 bases). V shed 0 bases and J shed 2 bases, with 10 bases lying between them. The CDR3 runs 16 residues. Germline CDR1 NSQYPW, CDR2 LRSPGD (reference sequence). The CDR3 bases that were read are TGCACCTGCAGTGCAGATCTCGGGGGGAACACCGGG. This encodes CTCSADLGGNTG. The whole CDR3 sequence reads CTCSADLGGNTGQLYF.

Only a few counts were recorded for this clone. Mouse gene names and germline throughout. The sequenced CDR3 bases are TGTGCCAGCAGTGGGACTGGGGGGGACGCT. Amino acid sequence: CASSGTGGDA. The complete CDR3 protein is CASSGTGGDAEQFF. The V gene is TRBV13-3, the J gene TRBJ2-1; 12 bases are shared with TRBD2. The read falls 4 residues short of the CDR3 end, and the missing part is taken from the germline J gene. This CDR3 is 14 amino acids long. The V gene's germline CDR1 is NNHDY and CDR2 SYVADS.

Turning to this clone: TCRdb's protein and the DNA translation differ at residue 10; the protein here comes from the DNA. Mouse names are used for the genes. The missing CDR3 end, 3 residues past where the read stops, is filled in from the germline J gene. This chain links TRBV13-3 with TRBJ1-6; a weak D match, TRBD1 (5 bases). TRBJ1-6 is annotated as an ORF whose role is uncertain. Germline CDR1 and CDR2: NNHDY and SYVADS. CDR3 length: 13 amino acids. V was trimmed by 3 bases and J by 8 bases, leaving 9 bases between them. The part of the CDR3 DNA that was read is TGTGCCAGCAGTGCAGGACAAGATTCGCCC. Protein sequence: CASSAGQDSP. The whole CDR3 is CASSAGQDSPLYF.